The 31 T cell receptor beta chains below were found in one sample sequenced in a study of siplizumab effects on memory and regulatory T cells (dated by TCRdb to between 2018 and 2021). Library construction relied on the immunoSEQ multiplex PCR assay. The table was pulled from immuneACCESS by TCRdb, which kept in-frame rearrangements only. Such tables lose some clones; where checked, under half of the loss comes from unresolved V genes, and the rest has no known cause. The table for this sample lists about 94,000 clones; approximately 95% of them were counted only once. The ten biggest clones cover roughly 0.3% of the sample. Sample: non-Treg CD4+ T cells sorted from blood. The sample's cell subset or site, from its label and the paper: FACS-sorted unstimulated CD4+ non-regulatory T cells. These TCRs come from a human donor in good health.

V gene TRBV4-2 combines with J gene TRBJ2-7, with 7 bases that match TRBD2. Germline values: CDR1 LGHNA, CDR2 YNFKEQ. CDR3 length: 17 residues. V gave up 4 bases and J gave up 1 base; unmatched junction bases: 13. The CDR3: CASSLTPEGAGSYEQYF. Written as DNA, the CDR3 is TGTGCCAGCAGCCTCACTCCGGAGGGAGCGGGGTCCTACGAGCAGTACTTC.

This rearrangement joins TRBV18 to TRBJ1-4; no clear D. The CDR3 sequence is 16 residues long. V was clipped by 1 base and J by 4 bases, with 13 bases between them. Per germline, CDR1 KGHSH and CDR2 LQKENI. CDR3 coding DNA: TGTGCCAGCTCACCACAGGCGGGAGCCAGTAATGAAAAACTGTTTTTT. Protein sequence: CASSPQAGASNEKLFF.

The rearrangement joins TRBV6-6 to TRBJ1-2; D is ambiguous. V was clipped by 4 bases and J by 0 bases, with 6 bases between them. This CDR3 is built from 13 residues. Germline V gene lookup returns CDR1 MNHNY and CDR2 SVGAGI (reference sequence). As DNA, the CDR3 is TGTGCCAGCAGTTCGGCGCCTAACTATGGCTACACCTTC. Its translation: CASSSAPNYGYTF.

The gene calls are TRBV6-1 and TRBJ2-3; 11 bases agree with TRBD2. The CDR3 totals 16 residues. The V gene's germline CDR1 is MNHNS and CDR2 SASEGT. The J segment lost 2 bases and the V segment lost 4 bases, leaving 5 bases of the junction unmatched. In DNA form, the CDR3 reads TGTGCCAGCAGTGCCTTAGCGGGAGGGGTCACAGATACGCAGTATTTT. Protein product: CASSALAGGVTDTQYF.

The V gene is TRBV6-6, the J gene TRBJ2-7, with 8 bases identical to TRBD1. CDR1 is MNHNY and CDR2 is SVGAGI in the germline V gene (reference sequence). CDR3 size: 16 residues. The junction had 6 bases not matched to a gene; V was cut back by 2 bases and J by 0 bases. CDR3 protein: CASSYRQGALSYEQYF. The CDR3 DNA is TGTGCCAGCAGTTACCGTCAGGGGGCCCTCTCCTACGAGCAGTACTTC.

The chain is built from TRBV6-1 and TRBJ2-3, with D possibly TRBD1 on 6 matching bases. There are 14 residues in the CDR3. V dropped 5 bases and J dropped 3 bases, with 12 bases sitting between them. Germline CDR1 MNHNS, CDR2 SASEGT. In DNA form, the CDR3 reads TGTGCCAGCAGTTGGCAGGGGAGAACAGATACGCAGTATTTT. This codes for CASSWQGRTDTQYF.

The chain recombines TRBV5-4 with TRBJ2-3; no clear D. Looked up from germline, CDR1 is SGHNT and CDR2 is YYREEE (reference sequence). This CDR3 spans 12 amino acids. V lost 4 bases to trimming and J lost 5 bases, with 8 bases between them. CDR3 nucleotide sequence: TGTGCCAGCAGCCCACATGAAGATACGCAGTATTTT. Translation: CASSPHEDTQYF.

The J gene is TRBJ2-7, the V gene TRBV2, with a tentative D call TRBD1 (5 bases). The CDR3 is 14 residues long. The germline V and J ends were trimmed by 4 bases and 4 bases, with 14 bases remaining between them. The germline V gene encodes CDR1 SNHLY and CDR2 FYNNEI. The CDR3 sequence is CASSGQGKSYEQYF. CDR3 coding DNA: TGTGCCAGCAGTGGGCAGGGTAAGAGTTACGAGCAGTACTTC.

The V call is TRBV19, the J call TRBJ2-5, with a tentative D call TRBD1 (5 bases). CDR1 LNHDA and CDR2 SQIVND come from the germline V gene (reference sequence). Trimming took off 1 base at V and 0 bases at J, with 9 bases between the two ends. This CDR3 has 15 amino acids. CDR3 sequence (DNA): TGTGCCAGTAGTATAGCGCCAGGGTACCAAGAGACCCAGTACTTC. Encoded protein: CASSIAPGYQETQYF.

A few counts support this clone. The rearrangement joins TRBV30 to TRBJ1-1; 10 nucleotides match TRBD1. Germline V gene sequence: CDR1 GTSNPN, CDR2 SVGIG (reference sequence). This CDR3 is 14 amino acids long. The junction had 7 bases not matched to a gene; V was cut back by 3 bases and J by 6 bases. CDR3 residues: CAWSDGTGVPEAFF. Here the CDR3 DNA reads TGTGCCTGGAGCGACGGGACAGGGGTTCCTGAAGCTTTCTTT.

The chain uses TRBV5-1 and TRBJ1-3; the D gene is possibly TRBD1 (5 bases). V was clipped by 5 bases and J by 3 bases, with 15 bases between them. The CDR3 consists of 15 residues. CDR1 is SGHRS and CDR2 is YFSETQ in the germline V gene. CDR3 DNA: TGCGCCAGCAGTACTGACGGGACCCGTGGAAACACCATATATTTT. Protein sequence: CASSTDGTRGNTIYF.

The chain couples TRBV9 to TRBJ1-2; D is undetermined. The CDR3 is 14 residues long. V lost 3 bases, J lost 4 bases, and 13 bases lay in between. The germline CDR1 and CDR2 sequences are SGDLS and YYNGEE. Here the CDR3 DNA reads TGTGCCAGCAGCGCCCGTCTCTCTCGCTATGGCTACACCTTC. Protein: CASSARLSRYGYTF.

The chain recombines TRBV13 with TRBJ1-5, with D perhaps TRBD1 (6 bases). Looked up from germline, CDR1 is PRHDT and CDR2 is FYEKMQ (reference sequence). The CDR3 totals 15 residues. Trimming stripped 8 bases from V and 0 bases from J, with 14 bases between. CDR3 residues: CASGRGGYSNQPQHF. Written as DNA, the CDR3 is TGTGCCAGCGGGAGGGGGGGATATAGCAATCAGCCCCAGCATTTT. Drawing the rest from reference TRBV13 and TRBJ1-5, the complete variable domain is AAGVIQSPRHLIKEKRETATLKCYPIPRHDTVYWYQQGPGQDPQFLISFYEKMQSDKGSIPDRFSAQQFSDYHSELNMSSLELGDSALYFCASGRGGYSNQPQHFGDGTRLSIL.

The chain carries TRBV19 and TRBJ2-4, with D perhaps matching TRBD2 (5 bases). The CDR3 totals 14 residues. CDR1 is LNHDA, CDR2 SQIVND, per germline (reference sequence). The V end lost 6 bases, the J end lost 1 base, and 10 bases lay between the germline ends. DNA of the CDR3: TGTGCCAGTAGAGGCCCTAGCGCCAAAAACATTCAGTACTTC. It is translated as CASRGPSAKNIQYF.

This chain connects TRBV5-1 to TRBJ2-4; 7 bases fit TRBD1. V gave up 0 bases and J gave up 9 bases; unmatched junction bases: 9. CDR3 size: 15 residues. Germline-derived CDR1 and CDR2 are SGHRS and YFSETQ. CDR3 protein: CASSLGDREVPIQYF. CDR3 bases: TGCGCCAGCAGCTTGGGAGACAGGGAAGTGCCCATTCAGTACTTC.

The chain employs TRBV10-2 and TRBJ2-7; tentative D call: TRBD1 (6 bases). This CDR3 spans 14 amino acids. V dropped 6 bases and J dropped 5 bases, with 17 bases sitting between them. The V gene's germline CDR1 is WSHSY and CDR2 SAAADI. CDR3 in amino acids: CASRLQGPLDEQYF. In DNA, the CDR3 is TGCGCCAGCAGGTTACAGGGCCCTCTTGACGAGCAGTACTTC.

This chain uses TRBV20-1 with TRBJ1-2; 7 nucleotides align to TRBD1. Germline V gene data show CDR1 as DFQATT and CDR2 as SNEGSKA (reference sequence). The CDR3 is 11 residues long. The V and J ends lost 8 bases and 8 bases, in that order; junction bases with no gene match: 8. CDR3 residues: CSSTGMEGYTF. Written as DNA, the CDR3 is TGCAGTTCGACAGGGATGGAGGGCTACACCTTC.

V and J are TRBV7-9 and TRBJ2-5; 8 bases map to TRBD1. Germline V gives CDR1 SEHNR, CDR2 FQNEAQ (reference sequence). The CDR3 loop spans 13 amino acids. Germline trimming cut 4 bases from V and 7 bases from J; bases unmatched to any gene: 5. The CDR3 DNA sequence: TGTGCCAGCAGCTCAGGGGGCGAGGGGACCCAGTACTTC. Translated: CASSSGGEGTQYF. The full variable domain, with the rest looked up from reference TRBV7-9 and TRBJ2-5, is DTGVSQNPRHKITKRGQNVTFRCDPISEHNRLYWYRQTLGQGPEFLTYFQNEAQLEKSRLLSDRFSAERPKGSFSTLEIQRTEQGDSAMYLCASSSGGEGTQYFGPGTRLLVL.

This chain links TRBV2 with TRBJ1-1, with TRBD1 matching 10 bases. CDR3 size: 15 residues. From germline, CDR1 is SNHLY and CDR2 FYNNEI. J gave up 5 bases and V 6 bases, and 9 bases lay outside the gene matches. The CDR3 protein is CASRGGTGVWTEAFF. CDR3 coding DNA: TGTGCCAGCAGGGGGGGGACAGGGGTTTGGACTGAAGCTTTCTTT.

CDR3 nucleotide sequence: TGTGCCAGCAGCGTAGAGGTAGGCCCGCACGAGCAGTACTTC. Encoded protein: CASSVEVGPHEQYF. The chain has TRBV9 and TRBJ2-7; D is uncertain. Germline V gene data show CDR1 as SGDLS and CDR2 as YYNGEE. The germline V and J ends were trimmed by 0 bases and 5 bases, with 12 bases remaining between them. The CDR3 length is 14 residues.

The chain combines TRBV30 with TRBJ1-2; 7 bases align to TRBD1. Germline-derived CDR1 and CDR2 are GTSNPN and SVGIG (reference sequence). CDR3 length: 15 amino acids. V was clipped by 5 bases and J by 3 bases; unmatched bases: 12. The CDR3 loop reads CAWVPEAGGDYGYTF. DNA for the CDR3: TGTGCCTGGGTCCCGGAAGCAGGGGGTGACTATGGCTACACCTTC. The variable domain in full, completed from reference TRBV30 and TRBJ1-2, reads SQTIHQWPATLVQPVGSPLSLECTVEGTSNPNLYWYRQAAGRGLQLLFYSVGIGQISSEVPQNLSASRPQDRQFILSSKKLLLSDSGFYLCAWVPEAGGDYGYTFGSGTRLTVV.

The chain couples TRBV9 to TRBJ1-2, with a tentative D call TRBD1 (6 bases). Germline V gives CDR1 SGDLS, CDR2 YYNGEE. The CDR3 is 14 residues long. V was shortened by 3 bases and J by 8 bases, with 17 bases between the two germline ends. DNA for the CDR3: TGTGCCAGCAGCGCCGGGGGCACCCCCGACGGCTACACCTTC. Its protein product is CASSAGGTPDGYTF.

The CDR3 is CASSQFGSNYGYTF. DNA of the CDR3: TGCGCCAGCAGCCAGTTCGGTTCTAACTATGGCTACACCTTC. This sequence joins TRBV5-1 and TRBJ1-2, with D uncertain. The V end was cut by 4 bases, the J end by 0 bases, with 10 bases between. The CDR3 is made up of 14 amino acids. Germline CDR1 is SGHRS and CDR2 is YFSETQ. Looking up the rest from reference TRBV5-1 and TRBJ1-2 gives the full variable domain: KAGVTQTPRYLIKTRGQQVTLSCSPISGHRSVSWYQQTPGQGLQFLFEYFSETQRNKGNFPGRFSGRQFSNSRSEMNVSTLELGDSALYLCASSQFGSNYGYTFGSGTRLTVV.

The rearrangement uses TRBV7-3 and TRBJ2-1; 8 positions agree with TRBD2. The CDR3 covers 15 residues. Trimming took 1 base from V and 9 from J; bases not matched to a gene: 8. The germline CDR1 and CDR2 sequences are SGHTA and FQGTGA. The CDR3 bases are TGTGCCAGCAGCTTAATCAGCGGGAGTATCACTGAGCAGTTCTTC. This translates into CASSLISGSITEQFF.

This rearrangement joins TRBV9 to TRBJ1-3; no clear D. The CDR3 runs to 13 residues. CDR1 and CDR2 (germline): SGDLS, YYNGEE. The V end lost 5 bases, the J end lost 2 bases, and 8 bases lay between the germline ends. CDR3 DNA: TGTGCCAGCAGGGCCATGGCTGGAAACACCATATATTTT. It codes for CASRAMAGNTIYF.

The rearrangement joins TRBV2 to TRBJ2-2; no definite D call. Germline lookup yields CDR1 SNHLY and CDR2 FYNNEI. CDR3 length equals 13 residues. V lost 0 bases, J lost 13 bases, and 12 bases lay in between. The CDR3 nucleotides read TGTGCCAGCAGTGAAGCGCTCCGAGGACGGCTGTTTTTT. This translates into CASSEALRGRLFF.

This rearrangement joins TRBV6-5 to TRBJ2-1, with 7 bases fitting TRBD2. This CDR3 contains 14 residues. The germline CDR1 and CDR2 sequences are MNHEY and SVGAGI. After removal of 7 bases from V and 9 bases from J, the junction contained 12 bases not matched to a gene. The CDR3 reads CASNRGRLSSEQFF. CDR3 DNA: TGTGCCAGCAACCGCGGGAGACTGAGCAGTGAGCAGTTCTTC.

The chain combines TRBV18 with TRBJ2-7; a possible D gene is TRBD2 (6 bases). V dropped 2 bases and J dropped 4 bases, with 9 bases sitting between them. Germline loops: CDR1 KGHSH, CDR2 LQKENI. This CDR3 region has 13 residues. The CDR3 sequence: CASSPAGNYEQYF. Written as DNA, the CDR3 is TGTGCCAGCTCACCAGCGGGAAATTACGAGCAGTACTTC.

The chain employs TRBV13 and TRBJ2-5; a possible D gene is TRBD2 (6 bases). Trimming shortened V by 4 bases and J by 4 bases, and 13 bases separated the two germline ends. The CDR3 is made up of 14 amino acids. Germline lookup yields CDR1 PRHDT and CDR2 FYEKMQ (reference sequence). Here the CDR3 reads CASSSLAELETQYF. The CDR3 DNA reads as TGTGCCAGCAGCTCACTAGCAGAACTAGAGACCCAGTACTTC.

The rearrangement links TRBV5-1 to TRBJ2-5, with TRBD1 matching 7 bases. This CDR3 region has 14 residues. V lost 4 bases, J lost 3 bases, and 6 bases stayed unmatched. Germline CDR1 and CDR2: SGHRS and YFSETQ. Written as DNA, the CDR3 is TGCGCCAGCAGCCCCGGGACAGAAGAAGAGACCCAGTACTTC. Amino acid sequence: CASSPGTEEETQYF. Combining the CDR3 with reference TRBV5-1 and TRBJ2-5 gives the whole variable domain KAGVTQTPRYLIKTRGQQVTLSCSPISGHRSVSWYQQTPGQGLQFLFEYFSETQRNKGNFPGRFSGRQFSNSRSEMNVSTLELGDSALYLCASSPGTEEETQYFGPGTRLLVL.

This sequence joins TRBV30 and TRBJ2-3; D unresolved. The CDR3 extends over 15 amino acids. Germline V gives CDR1 GTSNPN, CDR2 SVGIG (reference sequence). The V end was cut by 3 bases, the J end by 2 bases, with 15 bases between. The CDR3: CAWRNGQLNTDTQYF. The CDR3 DNA sequence: TGTGCCTGGAGAAACGGGCAGTTAAACACAGATACGCAGTATTTT.